The 29 T cell receptor beta chains presented below share a single source sample, sequenced in a study of human T cells and chemical hapten exposure. In TCRdb, the RACE reads were re-called with MiXCR into one record per CDR3 protein. Here the sample spans 75,000 to 90,000 distinct CDR3 sequences, about a tenth being singletons. Time point given: patch test 1, 2 weeks after DPC sensitization. The sample's treatment: therapeutic diphenylcyclopropenone sensitization with weekly scalp DPC. This specimen was whole blood, taken in connection with sensitization to the hapten diphenylcyclopropenone (DPC). The receptors derive from a woman in her fifties or sixties with alopecia areata. Some clones in this sample may be carry-over from other donors' samples.

The chain joins TRBV11-3 to TRBJ1-1; TRBD1 agrees at 7 bases. There are 11 residues in the CDR3. The junction had 1 base not matched to a gene; V was cut back by 5 bases and J by 7 bases. From germline, CDR1 is SGHNT and CDR2 YENEEA. The CDR3 spells CASSAGGEAFF. CDR3 nucleotide sequence: TGTGCCAGCAGCGCAGGGGGTGAAGCTTTCTTT. Full variable domain (outside the CDR3, taken from reference TRBV11-3 and TRBJ1-1): EAGVVQSPRYKIIEKKQPVAFWCNPISGHNTLYWYLQNLGQGPELLIRYENEEAVDDSQLPKDRFSAERLKGVDSTLKIQPAELGDSAVYLCASSAGGEAFFGQGTRLTVV.

There are many counts of this clonotype. The J gene is TRBJ2-1, the V gene TRBV20-1; tentative D call: TRBD2 (6 bases). Per the germline V gene, CDR1 is DFQATT and CDR2 is SNEGSKA (reference sequence). The germline V and J ends were trimmed by 3 bases and 5 bases, with 20 bases remaining between them. This CDR3 has 16 residues. CDR3 in DNA: TGCAGTGCTAGTCTCCCCGCCCCGGGCGGGGACAATGAGCAGTTCTTC. Protein: CSASLPAPGGDNEQFF.

A few counts support this clonotype. The genes are TRBV12-3 or TRBV12-4 and TRBJ2-7; TRBD2 matches 8 bases. The V segment lost 6 bases and the J segment 7 bases; nucleotides outside the gene matches: 14. There are 15 residues in the CDR3. CDR3 DNA: TGTGCCAGCAGCCCGAGCGGGAGTATATCGGGTGAGCAGTACTTC. Its translation is CASSPSGSISGEQYF.

The chain is built from TRBV7-9 and TRBJ2-7, with D maybe TRBD1 (5 bases). Germline CDR1 is SEHNR and CDR2 is FQNEAQ (reference sequence). There are 13 residues in the CDR3. With 5 bases removed from V and 6 bases from J, the gap between germline ends came to 14 bases. The CDR3 nucleotides are TGTGCCAGCAGCGCGACCCAGGGATCCGAGCAGTACTTC. Amino acids: CASSATQGSEQYF. The full variable domain, in which reference TRBV7-9 and TRBJ2-7 provide the parts outside the CDR3, is DTGVSQNPRHKITKRGQNVTFRCDPISEHNRLYWYRQTLGQGPEFLTYFQNEAQLEKSRLLSDRFSAERPKGSFSTLEIQRTEQGDSAMYLCASSATQGSEQYFGPGTRLTVT.

The genes are TRBV5-6 and TRBJ2-1, with 7 bases identical to TRBD2. The CDR3 length is 17 residues. Germline CDR1 reads SGHDT; CDR2 reads YYEEEE. The trim removed 0 bases at V and 6 bases at J, leaving 12 bases unmatched. The CDR3 reads CASSLVGGRGRVNEQFF. DNA of the CDR3: TGTGCCAGCAGCTTGGTAGGAGGGCGCGGGAGAGTCAATGAGCAGTTCTTC.

The chain is built from TRBV19 and TRBJ2-6, with 7 bases lining up with TRBD1. CDR1 and CDR2 (germline): LNHDA, SQIVND (reference sequence). This CDR3 region has 16 residues. V shed 5 bases and J 4 bases; nucleotides not matched to a gene: 8. Here the CDR3 reads CASSLLQGRGANVLTF. CDR3 nucleotides: TGTGCCAGTAGTTTATTACAGGGGCGAGGGGCCAACGTCCTGACTTTC.

This clonotype was detected only a few times. The chain combines TRBV5-1 with TRBJ1-1; weak D call: TRBD1 (5 bases). In germline, CDR1 is SGHRS, CDR2 YFSETQ. The V end lost 5 bases, the J end lost 1 base, and 18 bases lay between the germline ends. This CDR3 is 16 amino acids long. CDR3 sequence (DNA): TGCGCCAGCAGTATGAGGTCAGGGAAGAGGAACACTGAAGCTTTCTTT. Its protein is CASSMRSGKRNTEAFF. Using reference TRBV5-1 and TRBJ1-1 for the parts outside the CDR3, the full variable domain is KAGVTQTPRYLIKTRGQQVTLSCSPISGHRSVSWYQQTPGQGLQFLFEYFSETQRNKGNFPGRFSGRQFSNSRSEMNVSTLELGDSALYLCASSMRSGKRNTEAFFGQGTRLTVV.

The chain has TRBV29-1 and TRBJ2-2; D is possibly TRBD1 (6 bases). The length of the CDR3 is 13 residues. Germline V gene data show CDR1 as SQVTM and CDR2 as ANQGSEA. Trimming pared 6 bases from V and 2 bases from J, leaving 10 bases between. CDR3: CSVWGTNTGELFF. The DNA of the CDR3 is TGCAGCGTCTGGGGGACAAACACCGGGGAGCTGTTTTTT.

This clonotype was counted at least ten times. The rearrangement links TRBV6-5 to TRBJ2-1; 9 bases are shared with TRBD2. The trim removed 0 bases at V and 0 bases at J, leaving 0 bases unmatched. Germline V lookup: CDR1 MNHEY, CDR2 SVGAGI. The CDR3 has 16 residues. In nucleotides, the CDR3 is TGTGCCAGCAGTTACTCTAGCGGGAGCTCCTACAATGAGCAGTTCTTC. Residues: CASSYSSGSSYNEQFF.

The chain uses TRBV7-9 and TRBJ2-5; 7 nucleotides align to TRBD1. Germline values: CDR1 SEHNR, CDR2 FQNEAQ (reference sequence). This CDR3 contains 13 residues. After removal of 4 bases from V and 1 base from J, the junction contained 0 bases not matched to a gene. CDR3 residues: CASSWDSQETQYF. The CDR3 bases are TGTGCCAGCAGCTGGGACAGCCAAGAGACCCAGTACTTC.

The chain carries TRBV6-5 and TRBJ2-2, with TRBD1 matching over 9 bases. Germline V gene lookup returns CDR1 MNHEY and CDR2 SVGAGI. J gave up 6 bases and V 0 bases, and 8 bases lay outside the gene matches. The CDR3 has 17 amino acids. The CDR3 here is CASSYSTGTGRAGELFF. DNA of the CDR3: TGTGCCAGCAGTTACTCGACCGGGACAGGGAGGGCCGGGGAGCTGTTTTTT.

Only a few counts were recorded for this clonotype. The rearrangement uses TRBV6-5 and TRBJ2-1; 15 bases align to TRBD2. The ends lost 6 bases at V and 6 bases at J; junction bases unmatched: 9. This CDR3 comprises 17 residues. Germline CDR1 is MNHEY and CDR2 is SVGAGI. CDR3 DNA: TGTGCCAGCAGCTGGACTAGCGGGGGGGTCCTTTCCAATGAGCAGTTCTTC. Its protein product is CASSWTSGGVLSNEQFF.

The chain recombines TRBV3-1 with TRBJ1-1; no firm D call. Deletions cut 2 bases from V and 8 bases from J, with 9 bases between. Per the germline V gene, CDR1 is LGHDT and CDR2 is YNNKEL (reference sequence). This CDR3 comprises 12 residues. The chain's CDR3 is CASSQRPTEAFF. The CDR3 nucleotides read TGTGCCAGCAGCCAAAGGCCTACCGAAGCTTTCTTT.

The genes are TRBV20-1 and TRBJ2-1; the D gene is possibly TRBD2 (5 bases). V was cut by 0 bases and J by 10 bases, with 10 bases left in between. The germline gives CDR1 DFQATT, CDR2 SNEGSKA (reference sequence). The CDR3 extends over 12 amino acids. The CDR3 reads CSARDGEREQFF. The CDR3 region has the DNA TGCAGTGCTAGAGATGGAGAGCGGGAGCAGTTCTTC.

The V call is TRBV7-2, the J call TRBJ1-3, with 8 positions matching TRBD1. CDR3 size: 13 residues. Trimming took 3 bases from V and 8 from J; bases not matched to a gene: 3. Germline CDR1 is SGHTA and CDR2 is FQGNSA. In nucleotides, the CDR3 is TGTGCCAGCAGCTTTGACAGGGGCGACACCATATATTTT. Translation: CASSFDRGDTIYF.

In this sample, this clonotype turned up many times. The V and J genes are TRBV7-2 and TRBJ2-1; 11 positions match TRBD2. Germline-derived CDR1 and CDR2 are SGHTA and FQGNSA. The J segment lost 6 bases and the V segment lost 5 bases, leaving 6 bases of the junction unmatched. This CDR3 region has 15 residues. In nucleotides, the CDR3 is TGTGCCAGCAGCCGGCTAGCGGGAGGTAGCAATGAGCAGTTCTTC. Protein: CASSRLAGGSNEQFF.

The chain is built from TRBV20-1 and TRBJ1-5, with D unresolved. The V gene's germline CDR1 is DFQATT and CDR2 SNEGSKA (reference sequence). The CDR3 extends over 13 amino acids. V lost 0 bases, J lost 4 bases, and 7 bases lay in between. Written as DNA, the CDR3 is TGCAGTGCTAGAGACTCCTGGAATCAGCCCCAGCATTTT. Encoded protein: CSARDSWNQPQHF.

This clonotype was counted ten times or more. The rearrangement links TRBV6-7 to TRBJ2-1; the D gene is possibly TRBD1 (6 bases). TRBV6-7 falls under the ORF class, with uncertain function. CDR3 length: 14 residues. V lost 4 bases, J lost 9 bases, and 16 bases lay in between. In DNA, the CDR3 is TGTGCCAGCAGTTCCATCAAGGACAGTACTGAGCAGTTCTTC. It specifies CASSSIKDSTEQFF.

The genes are TRBV3-1 and TRBJ2-1; maybe TRBD2 (5 bases). V was shortened by 4 bases and J by 6 bases, with 16 bases between the two germline ends. Germline V CDR1 and CDR2: LGHDT, YNNKEL (reference sequence). The CDR3 sequence is 15 residues long. As DNA, the CDR3 is TGTGCCAGCAGCCGAACTAGAGAAAAGGGCAATGAGCAGTTCTTC. It translates to CASSRTREKGNEQFF.

The rearrangement links TRBV12-3 or TRBV12-4 to TRBJ2-5; perhaps D is TRBD1 or TRBD2 (6 bases each). The CDR3 covers 13 residues. V was cut by 6 bases and J by 5 bases, with 13 bases left in between. The CDR3: CASRDGGWETQYF. In nucleotides, the CDR3 is TGTGCCAGCAGGGACGGGGGCTGGGAGACCCAGTACTTC.

This clonotype was detected a few times. The genes are TRBV7-9 and TRBJ1-6; D is ambiguous. This CDR3 has 15 residues. Looked up from germline, CDR1 is SEHNR and CDR2 is FQNEAQ (reference sequence). V lost 3 bases and J lost 7, with 13 bases in between. DNA for the CDR3: TGTGCCAGCAGCTTGTCACGGGCCTTAAATTCACCCCTCCACTTT. It codes for CASSLSRALNSPLHF.

This clonotype was counted ten times or more. The V gene is TRBV12-3 or TRBV12-4, the J gene TRBJ1-1; tentatively, D is TRBD1 (5 bases). The CDR3 covers 15 residues. V lost 5 bases and J 1 base, leaving 14 bases between the germline ends. CDR3 DNA sequence: TGTGCCAGCAGTCCTGGGGCGGGTTCGAACACTGAAGCTTTCTTT. It translates to CASSPGAGSNTEAFF.

This clonotype appeared a few times. CDR3 region: CASGLVLTSGLSSTDTQYF. The CDR3 bases are TGTGCTAGTGGTTTGGTTCTTACTAGCGGGCTCTCTAGCACAGATACGCAGTATTTT. The genes are TRBV12-5 and TRBJ2-3; 9 bases agree with TRBD2. V shed 0 bases and J 0 bases; nucleotides not matched to a gene: 10. This CDR3 region has 19 residues. Germline CDR1 reads LGHNT; CDR2 reads FRNRAP.

The V gene is TRBV27, the J gene TRBJ2-2; 8 nucleotides match TRBD1. Germline loops: CDR1 MNHEY, CDR2 SMNVEV (reference sequence). The V gene end was trimmed by 5 bases and the J gene end by 1 base; junction bases not matched to a gene: 3. This CDR3 has 15 residues. The CDR3 region is CASSIGQGNTGELFF. The DNA of the CDR3 is TGTGCCAGCAGTATAGGACAGGGGAACACCGGGGAGCTGTTTTTT.

This clonotype has just a few counts. The chain joins TRBV18 to TRBJ2-3, with 9 bases that match TRBD1. CDR1 and CDR2 from the germline V gene are KGHSH and LQKENI. The CDR3 totals 15 residues. V lost 4 bases, J lost 2 bases, and 4 bases stayed unmatched. The CDR3 reads CASSLQGALTDTQYF. As DNA, the CDR3 is TGTGCCAGCTCACTACAGGGGGCGCTCACAGATACGCAGTATTTT.

This clonotype was seen repeatedly, ten times or more. This chain uses TRBV7-3 with TRBJ1-5; D is unclear. The CDR3 is made up of 13 amino acids. Germline V gives CDR1 SGHTA, CDR2 FQGTGA. Deletions cut 3 bases from V and 5 bases from J, with 8 bases between. The chain's CDR3 is CASSLTPDQPQHF. In nucleotides, the CDR3 is TGTGCCAGCAGCTTGACACCCGATCAGCCCCAGCATTTT.

V gene TRBV12-3 or TRBV12-4 combines with J gene TRBJ1-4; D might be TRBD1 (5 bases). CDR3 size: 13 residues. Trimming took 3 bases from V and 15 from J, leaving 17 bases between them. The CDR3 DNA reads as TGTGCCAGCAGTTTGACGGCCCGGGGGTGGTTGTTTTTT. It translates to CASSLTARGWLFF.

V usage is TRBV20-1 and J usage is TRBJ1-2; D remains unclear. The CDR3 is 13 residues long. Germline CDR1 and CDR2: DFQATT and SNEGSKA (reference sequence). V lost 1 base and J lost 1, with 7 bases in between. CDR3 sequence reads: CSARAGSNYGYTF. The CDR3 DNA reads as TGCAGTGCTAGAGCTGGCAGTAACTATGGCTACACCTTC.

This chain joins TRBV29-1 and TRBJ2-7; the D gene is possibly TRBD1 (6 bases). Germline V gives CDR1 SQVTM, CDR2 ANQGSEA. The CDR3 is 11 amino acids. Between the trimmed V and J ends, which lost 2 bases and 4 bases, there was a span of 6 bases. Written as DNA, the CDR3 is TGCAGCGTTGAAAGGGGGTACGAGCAGTACTTC. The encoded protein is CSVERGYEQYF.